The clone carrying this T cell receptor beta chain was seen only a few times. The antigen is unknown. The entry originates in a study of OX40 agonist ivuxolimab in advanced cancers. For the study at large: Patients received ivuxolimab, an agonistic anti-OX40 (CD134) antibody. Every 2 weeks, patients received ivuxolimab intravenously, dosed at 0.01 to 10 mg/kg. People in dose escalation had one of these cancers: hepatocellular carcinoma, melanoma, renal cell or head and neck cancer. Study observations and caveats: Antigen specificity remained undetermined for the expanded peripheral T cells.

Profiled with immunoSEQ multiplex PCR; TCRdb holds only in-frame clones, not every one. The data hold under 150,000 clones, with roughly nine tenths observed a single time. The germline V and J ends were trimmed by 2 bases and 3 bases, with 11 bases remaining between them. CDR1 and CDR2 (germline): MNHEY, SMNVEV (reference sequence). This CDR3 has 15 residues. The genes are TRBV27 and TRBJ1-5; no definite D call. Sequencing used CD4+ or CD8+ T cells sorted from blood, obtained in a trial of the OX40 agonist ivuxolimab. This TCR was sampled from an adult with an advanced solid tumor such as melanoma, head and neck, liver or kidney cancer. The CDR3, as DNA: TGTGCCAGCAGTTTAAATCGAGACACCAATCAGCCCCAGCATTTT. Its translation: CASSLNRDTNQPQHF.